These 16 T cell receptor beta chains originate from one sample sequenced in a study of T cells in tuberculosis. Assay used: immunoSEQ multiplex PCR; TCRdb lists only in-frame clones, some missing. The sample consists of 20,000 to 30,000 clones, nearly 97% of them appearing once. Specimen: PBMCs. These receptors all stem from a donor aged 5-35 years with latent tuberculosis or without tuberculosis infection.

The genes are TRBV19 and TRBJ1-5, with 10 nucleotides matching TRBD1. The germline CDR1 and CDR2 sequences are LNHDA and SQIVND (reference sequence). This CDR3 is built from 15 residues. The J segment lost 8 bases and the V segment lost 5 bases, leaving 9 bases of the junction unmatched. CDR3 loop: CASSYGTGVSEPQHF. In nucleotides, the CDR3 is TGTGCCAGTAGTTACGGGACAGGGGTTAGCGAGCCCCAGCATTTT.

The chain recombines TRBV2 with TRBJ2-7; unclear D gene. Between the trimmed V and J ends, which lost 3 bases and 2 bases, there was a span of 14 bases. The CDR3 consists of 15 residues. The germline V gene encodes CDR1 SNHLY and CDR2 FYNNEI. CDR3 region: CASSDLLTGTYEQYV. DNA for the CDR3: TGTGCCAGCAGTGACCTACTAACCGGAACCTACGAGCAGTACGTC.

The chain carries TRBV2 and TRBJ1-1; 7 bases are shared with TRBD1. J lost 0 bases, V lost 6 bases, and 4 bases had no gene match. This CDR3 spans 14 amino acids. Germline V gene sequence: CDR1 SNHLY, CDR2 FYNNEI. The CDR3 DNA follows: TGTGCCAGCAGCGGACAGGCCCTGAACACTGAAGCTTTCTTT. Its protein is CASSGQALNTEAFF.

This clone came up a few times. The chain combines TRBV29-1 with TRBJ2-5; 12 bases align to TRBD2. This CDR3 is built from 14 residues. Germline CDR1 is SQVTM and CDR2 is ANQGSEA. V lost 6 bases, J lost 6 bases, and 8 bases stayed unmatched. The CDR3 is CSVSRTSGAQTQYF. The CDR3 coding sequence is TGCAGCGTGTCCAGGACTAGCGGGGCTCAGACCCAGTACTTC.

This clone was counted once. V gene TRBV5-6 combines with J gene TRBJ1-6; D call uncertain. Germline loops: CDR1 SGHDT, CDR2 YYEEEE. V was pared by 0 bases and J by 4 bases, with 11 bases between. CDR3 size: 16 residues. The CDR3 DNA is TGTGCCAGCAGCTTGGTGGGCAGTGTTTATAATTCACCCCTCCACTTT. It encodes CASSLVGSVYNSPLHF.

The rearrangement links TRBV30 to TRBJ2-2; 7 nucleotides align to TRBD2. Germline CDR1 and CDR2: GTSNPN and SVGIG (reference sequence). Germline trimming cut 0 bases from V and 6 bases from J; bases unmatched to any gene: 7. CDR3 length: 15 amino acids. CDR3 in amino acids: CAWSVRGGGAGELFF. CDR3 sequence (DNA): TGTGCCTGGAGTGTACGGGGCGGGGGTGCCGGGGAGCTGTTTTTT. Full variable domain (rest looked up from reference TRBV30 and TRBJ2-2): SQTIHQWPATLVQPVGSPLSLECTVEGTSNPNLYWYRQAAGRGLQLLFYSVGIGQISSEVPQNLSASRPQDRQFILSSKKLLLSDSGFYLCAWSVRGGGAGELFFGEGSRLTVL.

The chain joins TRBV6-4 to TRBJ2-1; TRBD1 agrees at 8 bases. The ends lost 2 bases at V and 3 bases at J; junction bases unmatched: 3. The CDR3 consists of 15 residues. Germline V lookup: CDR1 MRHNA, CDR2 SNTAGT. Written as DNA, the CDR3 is TGTGCCAGCAGTGACCAGGGGGCGGACTACAATGAGCAGTTCTTC. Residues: CASSDQGADYNEQFF.

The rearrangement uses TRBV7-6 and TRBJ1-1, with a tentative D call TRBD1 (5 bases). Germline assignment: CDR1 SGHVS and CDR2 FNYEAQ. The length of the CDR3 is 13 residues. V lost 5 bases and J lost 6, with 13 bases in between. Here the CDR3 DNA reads TGTGCCAGCAGCCCCGGGACTAGGGCTGAAGCTTTCTTT. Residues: CASSPGTRAEAFF.

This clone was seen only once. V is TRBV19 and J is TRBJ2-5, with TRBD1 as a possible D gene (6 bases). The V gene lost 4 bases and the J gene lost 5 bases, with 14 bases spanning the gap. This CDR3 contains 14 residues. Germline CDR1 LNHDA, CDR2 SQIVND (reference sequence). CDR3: CASSTPGVRETQYF. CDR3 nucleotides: TGTGCCAGTAGTACCCCAGGGGTTCGGGAGACCCAGTACTTC.

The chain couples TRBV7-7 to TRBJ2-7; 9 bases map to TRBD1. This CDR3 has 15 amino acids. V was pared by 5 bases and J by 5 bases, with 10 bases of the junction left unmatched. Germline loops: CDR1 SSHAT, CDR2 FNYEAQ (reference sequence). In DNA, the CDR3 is TGTGCCAGCAGCCAGGGGGGGGACAGGGCCCACGAGCAGTACTTC. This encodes CASSQGGDRAHEQYF.

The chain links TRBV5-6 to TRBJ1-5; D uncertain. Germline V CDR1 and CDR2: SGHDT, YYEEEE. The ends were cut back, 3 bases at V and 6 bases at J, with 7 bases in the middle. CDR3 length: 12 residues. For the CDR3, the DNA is TGTGCCAGCAGCTCCTCTAGTCAGCCCCAGCATTTT. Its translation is CASSSSSQPQHF.

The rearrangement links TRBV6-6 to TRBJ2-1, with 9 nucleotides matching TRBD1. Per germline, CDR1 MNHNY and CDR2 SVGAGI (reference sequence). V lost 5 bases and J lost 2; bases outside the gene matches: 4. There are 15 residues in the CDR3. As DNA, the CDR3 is TGTGCCAGCAGTAGTACAGGGGGCCCCTACAATGAGCAGTTCTTC. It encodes CASSSTGGPYNEQFF.

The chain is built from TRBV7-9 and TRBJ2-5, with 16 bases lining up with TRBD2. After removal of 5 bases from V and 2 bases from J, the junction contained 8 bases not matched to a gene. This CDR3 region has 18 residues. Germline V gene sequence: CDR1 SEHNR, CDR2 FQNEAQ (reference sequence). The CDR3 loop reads CASSLGLAGGSIQETQYF. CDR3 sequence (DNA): TGTGCCAGCAGCCTGGGACTAGCGGGGGGGTCCATTCAAGAGACCCAGTACTTC.

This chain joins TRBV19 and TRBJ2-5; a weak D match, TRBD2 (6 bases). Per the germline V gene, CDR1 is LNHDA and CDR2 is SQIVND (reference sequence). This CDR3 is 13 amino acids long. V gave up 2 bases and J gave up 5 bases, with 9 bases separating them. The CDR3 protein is CASSIRRGETQYF. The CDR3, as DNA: TGTGCCAGTAGTATAAGACGGGGGGAGACCCAGTACTTC.

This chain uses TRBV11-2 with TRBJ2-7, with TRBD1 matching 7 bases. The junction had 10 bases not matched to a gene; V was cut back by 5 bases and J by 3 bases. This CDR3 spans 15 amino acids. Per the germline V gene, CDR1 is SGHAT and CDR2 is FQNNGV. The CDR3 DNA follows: TGTGCCAGCAGCCCCCCTAGGACAGGAGTCTACGAGCAGTACTTC. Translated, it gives CASSPPRTGVYEQYF.

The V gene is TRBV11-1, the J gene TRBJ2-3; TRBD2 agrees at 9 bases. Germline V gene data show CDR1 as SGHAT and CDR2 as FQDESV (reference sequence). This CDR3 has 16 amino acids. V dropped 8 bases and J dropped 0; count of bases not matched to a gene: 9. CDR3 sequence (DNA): TGTGCCAGCGGAAAGGGAGCGGGGGGAAGCACAGATACGCAGTATTTT. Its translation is CASGKGAGGSTDTQYF.